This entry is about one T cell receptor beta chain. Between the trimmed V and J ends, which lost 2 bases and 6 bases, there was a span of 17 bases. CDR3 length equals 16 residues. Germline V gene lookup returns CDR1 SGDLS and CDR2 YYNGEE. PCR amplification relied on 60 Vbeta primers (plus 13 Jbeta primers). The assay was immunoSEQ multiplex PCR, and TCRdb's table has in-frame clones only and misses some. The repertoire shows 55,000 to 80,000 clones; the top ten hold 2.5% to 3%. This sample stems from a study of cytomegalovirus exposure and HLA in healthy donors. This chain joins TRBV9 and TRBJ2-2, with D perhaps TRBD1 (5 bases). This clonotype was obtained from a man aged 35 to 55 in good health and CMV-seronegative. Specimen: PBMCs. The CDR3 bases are TGTGCCAGCAGCGTCGGTAGTGGGGCTATTCCCGGGGAGCTGTTTTTT. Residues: CASSVGSGAIPGELFF.